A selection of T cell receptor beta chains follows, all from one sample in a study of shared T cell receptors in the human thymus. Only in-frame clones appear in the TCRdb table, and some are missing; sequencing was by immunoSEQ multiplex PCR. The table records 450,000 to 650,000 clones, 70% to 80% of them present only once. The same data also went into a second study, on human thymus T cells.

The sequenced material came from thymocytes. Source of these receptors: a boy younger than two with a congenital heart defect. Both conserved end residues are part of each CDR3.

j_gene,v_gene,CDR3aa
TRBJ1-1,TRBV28,CASSFQGATEAFF
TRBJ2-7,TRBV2,CAGGRVGYEQYF
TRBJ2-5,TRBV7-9,CASSLVSGLAVQETQYF
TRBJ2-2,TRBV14,CASSLGLAGGDEPTGELFF
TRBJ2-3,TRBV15,CATSRGRQTSRTTDTQYF
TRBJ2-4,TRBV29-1,CRARGEAVLAKNIQYF
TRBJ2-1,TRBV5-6,CASSPGGSGRGVNEQFF
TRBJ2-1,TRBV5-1,CASSLEGRWDEQFF
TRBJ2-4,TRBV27,CASSLSHAKNIQYF
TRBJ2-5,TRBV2,CASRVAGGLKTQYF
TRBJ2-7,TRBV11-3,CASSPRGTPPELNYEQYF
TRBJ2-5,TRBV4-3,CASSQVIDSRETQYF
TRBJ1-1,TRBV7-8,CASRPGYTSNTEAFF
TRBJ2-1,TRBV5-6,CASSLLAGSSHNEQFF
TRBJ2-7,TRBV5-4,CAWGRAGVYEQYF
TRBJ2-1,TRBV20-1,CSALNYNEQFF
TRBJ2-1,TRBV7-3,CASSLHPQSGNEQFF
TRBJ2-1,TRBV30,CAWREDRSGSNEQFF
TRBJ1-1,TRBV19,CASTPGSTEAFF
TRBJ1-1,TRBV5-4,CASSLGPQGMNTEAFF
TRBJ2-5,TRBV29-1,CSVGPSGRGETQYF
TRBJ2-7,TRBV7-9,CASSCPGTGGPYEQYF
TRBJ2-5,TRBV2,CASSLGLAGVETQYF
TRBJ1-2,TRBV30,CAWSVAGGLIYGYTF